This TCR beta chain was obtained from a study of control samples from healthy donors and cancer patients. TCRdb keeps only in-frame clones here, not all; method: immunoSEQ multiplex PCR. This table holds 200,000 to 250,000 clones, roughly 94% found once. A note on this clone: Different DNA sequences within this sample yield the same CDR3.

The receptor was derived from a man aged 50-60 years in good health. Source material: blood.

The CDR3 sequence is CASSERQGTNEQYF. The CDR3 DNA follows: TGTGCCAGCAGTGAGCGCCAGGGGACAAACGAGCAGTACTTC. The chain combines TRBV6-1 with TRBJ2-7, with D possibly matching TRBD1 (6 bases). From germline, CDR1 is MNHNS and CDR2 SASEGT. This CDR3 has 14 residues. Between the trimmed V and J ends, which lost 3 bases and 5 bases, there was a span of 14 bases.